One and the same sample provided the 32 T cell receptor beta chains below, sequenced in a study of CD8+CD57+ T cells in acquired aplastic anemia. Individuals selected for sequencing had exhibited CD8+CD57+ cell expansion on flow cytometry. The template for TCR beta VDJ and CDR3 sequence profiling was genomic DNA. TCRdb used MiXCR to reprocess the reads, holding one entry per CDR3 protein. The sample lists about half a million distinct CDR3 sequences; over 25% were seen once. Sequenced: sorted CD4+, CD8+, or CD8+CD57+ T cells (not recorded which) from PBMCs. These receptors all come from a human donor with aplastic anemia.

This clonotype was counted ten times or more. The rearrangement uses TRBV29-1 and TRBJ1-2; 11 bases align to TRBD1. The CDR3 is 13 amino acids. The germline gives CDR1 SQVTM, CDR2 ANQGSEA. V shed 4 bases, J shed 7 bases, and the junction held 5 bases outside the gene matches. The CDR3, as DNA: TGCAGCGTTGCCGGACAGGGGGCAATTGGCTACACCTTC. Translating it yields CSVAGQGAIGYTF.

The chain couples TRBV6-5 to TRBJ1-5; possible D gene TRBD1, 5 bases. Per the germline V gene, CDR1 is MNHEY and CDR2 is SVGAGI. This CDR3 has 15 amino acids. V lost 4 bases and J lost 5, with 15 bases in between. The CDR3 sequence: CASSSQTGGYQPQHF. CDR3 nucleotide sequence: TGTGCCAGCAGTTCCCAGACGGGGGGATATCAGCCCCAGCATTTT.

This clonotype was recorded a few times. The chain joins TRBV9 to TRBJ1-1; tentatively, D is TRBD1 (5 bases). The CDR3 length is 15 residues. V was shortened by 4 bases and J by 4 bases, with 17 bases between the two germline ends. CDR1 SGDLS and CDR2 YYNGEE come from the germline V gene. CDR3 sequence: CASSHPRVGGTEAFF. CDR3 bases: TGTGCCAGCAGCCATCCCCGGGTTGGGGGCACTGAAGCTTTCTTT.

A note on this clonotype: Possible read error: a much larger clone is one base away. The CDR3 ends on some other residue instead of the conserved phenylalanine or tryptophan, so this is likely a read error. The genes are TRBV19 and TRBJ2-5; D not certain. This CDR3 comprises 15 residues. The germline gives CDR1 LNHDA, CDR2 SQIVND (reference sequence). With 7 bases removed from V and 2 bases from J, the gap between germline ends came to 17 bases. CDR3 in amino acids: CASTPTGPYQETQYS. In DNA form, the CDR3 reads TGTGCCAGTACCCCGACCGGACCTTATCAAGAGACCCAGTACTCC.

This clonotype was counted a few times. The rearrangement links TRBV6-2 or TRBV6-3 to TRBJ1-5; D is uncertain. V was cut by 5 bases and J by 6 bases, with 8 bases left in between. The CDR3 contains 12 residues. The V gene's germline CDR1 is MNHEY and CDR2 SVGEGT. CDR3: CASSRWGQPQHF. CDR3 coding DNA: TGTGCCAGCAGTCGCTGGGGTCAGCCCCAGCATTTT.

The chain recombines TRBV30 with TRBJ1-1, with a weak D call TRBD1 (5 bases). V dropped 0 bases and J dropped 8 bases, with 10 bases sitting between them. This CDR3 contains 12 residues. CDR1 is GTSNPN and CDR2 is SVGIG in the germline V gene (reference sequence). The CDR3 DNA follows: TGTGCCTGGAGTGTACGGCAGGGAGAAGCTTTCTTT. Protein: CAWSVRQGEAFF.

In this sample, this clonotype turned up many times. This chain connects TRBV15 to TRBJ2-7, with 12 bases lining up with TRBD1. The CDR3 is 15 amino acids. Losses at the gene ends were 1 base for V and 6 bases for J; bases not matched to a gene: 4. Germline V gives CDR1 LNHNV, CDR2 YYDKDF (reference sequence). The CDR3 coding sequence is TGTGCCACCAGCAGAGTGGGGACAGGGGGCTTCGAGCAGTACTTC. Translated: CATSRVGTGGFEQYF.

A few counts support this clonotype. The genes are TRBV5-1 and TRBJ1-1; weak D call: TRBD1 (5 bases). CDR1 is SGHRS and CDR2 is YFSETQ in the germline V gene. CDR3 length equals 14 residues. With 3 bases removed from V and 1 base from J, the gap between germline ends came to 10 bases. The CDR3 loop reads CASSSGHTNTEAFF. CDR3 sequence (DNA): TGCGCCAGCAGCTCCGGACACACGAACACTGAAGCTTTCTTT.

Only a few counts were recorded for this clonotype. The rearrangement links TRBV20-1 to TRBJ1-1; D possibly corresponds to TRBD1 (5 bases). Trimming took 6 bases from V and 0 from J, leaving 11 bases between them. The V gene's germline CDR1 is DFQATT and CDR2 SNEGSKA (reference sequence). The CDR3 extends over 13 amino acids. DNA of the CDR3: TGCAGTGCCGCCCGGGGGATGAACACTGAAGCTTTCTTT. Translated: CSAARGMNTEAFF.

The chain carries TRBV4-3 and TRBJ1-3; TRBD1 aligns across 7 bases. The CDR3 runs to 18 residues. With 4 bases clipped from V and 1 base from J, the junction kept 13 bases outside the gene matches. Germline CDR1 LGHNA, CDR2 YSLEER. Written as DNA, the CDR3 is TGCGCCAGCAGCCTTGACGCTGGGACAGCCGTTTCTGGAAACACCATATATTTT. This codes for CASSLDAGTAVSGNTIYF.

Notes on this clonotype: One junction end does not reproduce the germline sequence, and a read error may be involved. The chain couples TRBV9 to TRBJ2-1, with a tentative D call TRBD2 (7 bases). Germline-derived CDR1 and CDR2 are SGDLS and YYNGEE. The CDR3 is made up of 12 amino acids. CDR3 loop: CASSVGSGRGIF. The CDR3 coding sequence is TGTGCCAGCAGTGTGGGGTCGGGGAGGGGGATCTTC. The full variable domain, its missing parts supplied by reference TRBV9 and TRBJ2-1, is DSGVTQTPKHLITATGQRVTLRCSPRSGDLSVYWYQQSLDQGLQFLIQYYNGEERAKGNILERFSAQQFPDLHSELNLSSLELGDSALYFCASSVGSGRGIFGPGTRLTVL.

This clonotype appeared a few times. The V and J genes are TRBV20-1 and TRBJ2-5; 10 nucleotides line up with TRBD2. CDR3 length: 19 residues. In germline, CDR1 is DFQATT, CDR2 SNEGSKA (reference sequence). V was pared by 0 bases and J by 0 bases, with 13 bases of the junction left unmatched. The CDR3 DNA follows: TGCAGTGCTAGAGATTTCCTTGGGGAGCGGGGGGGGTACCAAGAGACCCAGTACTTC. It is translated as CSARDFLGERGGYQETQYF.

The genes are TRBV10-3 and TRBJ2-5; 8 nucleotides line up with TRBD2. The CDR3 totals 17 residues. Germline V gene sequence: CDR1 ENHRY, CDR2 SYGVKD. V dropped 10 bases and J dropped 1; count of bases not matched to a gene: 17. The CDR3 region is CASTSPLGLAGQETQYF. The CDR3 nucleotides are TGTGCCAGCACCTCACCTCTCGGGCTAGCGGGCCAAGAGACCCAGTACTTC.

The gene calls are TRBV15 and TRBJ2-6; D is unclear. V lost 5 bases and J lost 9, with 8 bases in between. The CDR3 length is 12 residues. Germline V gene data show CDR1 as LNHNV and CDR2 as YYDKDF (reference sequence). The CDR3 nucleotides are TGTGCCACCAGCCCTAGGCTCAACGTCCTGACTTTC. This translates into CATSPRLNVLTF.

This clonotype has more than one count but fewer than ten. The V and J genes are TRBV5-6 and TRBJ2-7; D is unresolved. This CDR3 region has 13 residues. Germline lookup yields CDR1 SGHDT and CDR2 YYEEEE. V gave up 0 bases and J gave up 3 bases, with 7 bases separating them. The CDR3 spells CASSLAPHYEQYF. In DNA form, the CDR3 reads TGTGCCAGCAGCTTGGCCCCCCACTACGAGCAGTACTTC.

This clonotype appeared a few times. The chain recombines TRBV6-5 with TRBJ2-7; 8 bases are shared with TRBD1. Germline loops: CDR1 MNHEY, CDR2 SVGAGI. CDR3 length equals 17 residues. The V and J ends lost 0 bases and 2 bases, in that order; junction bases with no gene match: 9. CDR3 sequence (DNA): TGTGCCAGCAGTTACTCCCCACAGGGGGGTACGACCTACGAGCAGTACTTC. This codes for CASSYSPQGGTTYEQYF.

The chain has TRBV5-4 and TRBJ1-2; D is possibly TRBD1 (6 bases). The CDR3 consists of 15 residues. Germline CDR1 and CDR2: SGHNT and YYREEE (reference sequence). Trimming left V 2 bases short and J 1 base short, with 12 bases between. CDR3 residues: CASSFGGGCNYGYTF. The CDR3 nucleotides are TGTGCCAGCAGCTTTGGGGGGGGCTGTAACTATGGCTACACCTTC.

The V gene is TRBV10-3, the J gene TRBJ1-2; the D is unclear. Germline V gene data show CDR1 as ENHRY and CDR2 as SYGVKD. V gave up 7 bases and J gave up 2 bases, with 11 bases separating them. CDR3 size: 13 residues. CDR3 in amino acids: CAIKRDLNYGYTF. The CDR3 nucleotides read TGTGCCATCAAACGTGACCTCAACTATGGCTACACCTTC.

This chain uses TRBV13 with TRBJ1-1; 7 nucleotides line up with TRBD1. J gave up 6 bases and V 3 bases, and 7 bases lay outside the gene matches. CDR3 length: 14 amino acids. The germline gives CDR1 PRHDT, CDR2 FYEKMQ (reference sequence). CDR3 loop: CASSFGTVSPEAFF. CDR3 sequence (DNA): TGTGCCAGCAGCTTTGGGACAGTCAGCCCTGAAGCTTTCTTT.

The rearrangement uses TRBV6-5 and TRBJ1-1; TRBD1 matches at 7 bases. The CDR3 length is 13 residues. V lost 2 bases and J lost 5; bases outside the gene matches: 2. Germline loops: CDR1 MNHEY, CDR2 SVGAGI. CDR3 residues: CASSYMTGTEAFF. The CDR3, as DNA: TGTGCCAGCAGTTACATGACAGGGACTGAAGCTTTCTTT.

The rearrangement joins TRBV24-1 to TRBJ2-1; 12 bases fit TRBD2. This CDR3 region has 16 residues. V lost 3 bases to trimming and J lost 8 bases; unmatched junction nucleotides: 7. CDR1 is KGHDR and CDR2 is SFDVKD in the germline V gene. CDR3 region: CATSDRTSGRWDEQFF. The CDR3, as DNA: TGTGCCACCAGTGATCGAACTAGCGGGAGGTGGGATGAGCAGTTCTTC.

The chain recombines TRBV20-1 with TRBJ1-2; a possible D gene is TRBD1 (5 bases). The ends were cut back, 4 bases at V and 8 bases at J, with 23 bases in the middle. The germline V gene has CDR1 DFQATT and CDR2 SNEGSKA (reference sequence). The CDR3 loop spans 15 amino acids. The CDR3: CSAKAGTDGSRGYTF. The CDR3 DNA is TGCAGTGCTAAGGCCGGGACCGACGGTTCTAGGGGCTACACCTTC.

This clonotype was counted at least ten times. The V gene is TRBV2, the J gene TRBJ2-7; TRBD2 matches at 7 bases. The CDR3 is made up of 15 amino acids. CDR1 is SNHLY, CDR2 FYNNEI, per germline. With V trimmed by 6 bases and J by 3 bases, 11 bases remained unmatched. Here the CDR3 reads CASRVGGSGIYEQYF. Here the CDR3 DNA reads TGTGCCAGCAGGGTCGGGGGGAGTGGGATCTACGAGCAGTACTTC.

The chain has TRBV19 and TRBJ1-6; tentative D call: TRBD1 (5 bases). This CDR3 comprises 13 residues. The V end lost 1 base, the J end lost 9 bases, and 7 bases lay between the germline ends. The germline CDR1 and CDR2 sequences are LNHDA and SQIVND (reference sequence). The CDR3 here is CASSIGGGSPLHF. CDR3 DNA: TGTGCCAGTAGTATAGGGGGGGGTTCACCCCTCCACTTT.

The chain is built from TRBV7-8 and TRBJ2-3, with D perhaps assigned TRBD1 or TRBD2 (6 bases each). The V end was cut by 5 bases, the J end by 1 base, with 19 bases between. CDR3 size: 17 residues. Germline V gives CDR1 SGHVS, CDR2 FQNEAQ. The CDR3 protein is CASSHTSGWTGTDTQYF. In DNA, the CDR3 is TGTGCCAGCAGCCACACAAGCGGGTGGACAGGCACAGATACGCAGTATTTT.

The CDR3 here is CASSALSGRGPSGANVLTF. The CDR3 DNA is TGTGCCAGCAGTGCTTTAAGCGGGAGGGGTCCCTCTGGGGCCAACGTCCTGACTTTC. The chain combines TRBV27 with TRBJ2-6, with TRBD2 identical over 10 bases. V shed 5 bases, J shed 0 bases, and the junction held 10 bases outside the gene matches. The CDR3 runs to 19 residues. Germline CDR1 is MNHEY and CDR2 is SMNVEV (reference sequence).

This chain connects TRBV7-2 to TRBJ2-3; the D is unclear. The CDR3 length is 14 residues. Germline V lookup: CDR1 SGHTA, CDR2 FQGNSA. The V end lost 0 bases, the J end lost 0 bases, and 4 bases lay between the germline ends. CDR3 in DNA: TGTGCCAGCAGCTTAGCCCAGAGCACAGATACGCAGTATTTT. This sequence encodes CASSLAQSTDTQYF. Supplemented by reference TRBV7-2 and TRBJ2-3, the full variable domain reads GAGVSQSPSNKVTEKGKDVELRCDPISGHTALYWYRQSLGQGLEFLIYFQGNSAPDKSGLPSDRFSAERTGGSVSTLTIQRTQQEDSAVYLCASSLAQSTDTQYFGPGTRLTVL.

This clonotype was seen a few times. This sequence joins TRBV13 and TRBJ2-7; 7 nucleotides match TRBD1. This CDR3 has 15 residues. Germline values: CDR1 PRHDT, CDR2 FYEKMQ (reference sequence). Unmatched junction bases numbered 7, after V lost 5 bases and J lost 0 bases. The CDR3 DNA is TGTGCCAGCAGCCCTCCGGGACAGCACTCCTACGAGCAGTACTTC. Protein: CASSPPGQHSYEQYF.

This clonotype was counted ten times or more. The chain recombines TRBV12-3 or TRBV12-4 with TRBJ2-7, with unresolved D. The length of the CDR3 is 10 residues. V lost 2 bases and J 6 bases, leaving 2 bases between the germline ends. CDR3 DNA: TGTGCCAGCAGTTTAACCGAGCAGTACTTC. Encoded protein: CASSLTEQYF.

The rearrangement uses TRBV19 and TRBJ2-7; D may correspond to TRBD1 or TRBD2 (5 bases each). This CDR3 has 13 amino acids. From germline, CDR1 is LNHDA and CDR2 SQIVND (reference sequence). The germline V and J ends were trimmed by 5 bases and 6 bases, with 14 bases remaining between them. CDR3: CASSRDPTCEQYF. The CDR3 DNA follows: TGTGCCAGTAGTCGGGACCCTACCTGCGAGCAGTACTTC. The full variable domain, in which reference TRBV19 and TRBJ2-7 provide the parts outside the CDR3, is DGGITQSPKYLFRKEGQNVTLSCEQNLNHDAMYWYRQDPGQGLRLIYYSQIVNDFQKGDIAEGYSVSREKKESFPLTVTSAQKNPTAFYLCASSRDPTCEQYFGPGTRLTVT.

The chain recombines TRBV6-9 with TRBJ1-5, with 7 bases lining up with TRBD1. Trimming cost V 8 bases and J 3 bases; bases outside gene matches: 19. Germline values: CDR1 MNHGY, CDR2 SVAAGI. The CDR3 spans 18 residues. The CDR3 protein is CASSPVTQAGGFNQPQHF. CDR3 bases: TGTGCCAGCTCACCCGTCACTCAGGCAGGGGGGTTCAATCAGCCCCAGCATTTT.

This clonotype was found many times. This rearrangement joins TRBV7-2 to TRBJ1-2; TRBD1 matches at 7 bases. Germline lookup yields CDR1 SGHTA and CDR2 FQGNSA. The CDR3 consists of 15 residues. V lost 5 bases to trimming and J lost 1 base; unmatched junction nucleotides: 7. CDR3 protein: CASSPRTGDNYGYTF. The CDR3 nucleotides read TGTGCCAGCAGCCCCAGGACAGGAGATAACTATGGCTACACCTTC.